This T cell receptor beta chain was obtained from a study of cytomegalovirus exposure and HLA in healthy donors. TCRdb's table, derived via immunoSEQ multiplex PCR, lists solely in-frame clones and lacks some. This repertoire shows about 130,000 clones, roughly nine tenths found once; its top ten account for more than 1%. Germline-derived CDR1 and CDR2 are LGHNA and YNFKEQ. The CDR3 runs 16 residues. The V segment lost 0 bases and the J segment 5 bases; nucleotides outside the gene matches: 7. Sequences were obtained from PBMCs. This TCR was sampled from a woman younger than 30 in good health and CMV-seronegative. This sequence joins TRBV4-2 and TRBJ2-1; 7 bases line up with TRBD2. This chain's CDR3 is CASSQELGTTNNEQFF. The DNA of the CDR3 is TGTGCCAGCAGCCAAGAGTTGGGGACTACTAACAATGAGCAGTTCTTC.